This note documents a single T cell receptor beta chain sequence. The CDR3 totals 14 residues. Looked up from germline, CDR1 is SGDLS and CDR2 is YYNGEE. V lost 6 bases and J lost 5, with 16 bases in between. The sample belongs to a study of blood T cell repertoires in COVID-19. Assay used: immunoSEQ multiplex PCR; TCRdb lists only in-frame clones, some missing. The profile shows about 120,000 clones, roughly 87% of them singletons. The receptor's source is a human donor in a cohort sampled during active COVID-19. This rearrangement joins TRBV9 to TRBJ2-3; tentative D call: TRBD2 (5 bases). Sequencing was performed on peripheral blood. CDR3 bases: TGTGCCAGCAATGTGGCGCTAGCAGGAGATACGCAGTATTTT. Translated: CASNVALAGDTQYF. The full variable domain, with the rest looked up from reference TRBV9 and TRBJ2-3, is DSGVTQTPKHLITATGQRVTLRCSPRSGDLSVYWYQQSLDQGLQFLIQYYNGEERAKGNILERFSAQQFPDLHSELNLSSLELGDSALYFCASNVALAGDTQYFGPGTRLTVL.